These 30 T cell receptor beta chains share one sample of origin, sequenced in a study of beta chain features in type 1 diabetes. The study reverse transcribed the entire isolated RNA, so it sequenced expressed TCRB transcripts. Sequencing used immunoSEQ multiplex PCR; TCRdb keeps in-frame clones, though not all of them. The sample carries 160,000 or so clones, 8.5% to 14% recorded once. Sequenced input: central memory CD4+ T cells from blood. The receptors derive from a man between 18 and 35 years old in good health.

This clone was observed a handful of times. Written as DNA, the CDR3 is TGTGCCAGCAGGGATCGAGATCAGCCCCAGCATTTT. Encoded protein: CASRDRDQPQHF. The chain couples TRBV6-6 to TRBJ1-5; D not certain. Trimming pared 6 bases from V and 5 bases from J, leaving 8 bases between. The CDR3 is 12 residues long. Germline V CDR1 and CDR2: MNHNY, SVGAGI (reference sequence).

This sequence joins TRBV16 and TRBJ1-1, with D uncertain. Trimming removed 0 bases at V and 4 bases at J, with 6 bases between. The CDR3 loop spans 13 amino acids. Germline V gene sequence: CDR1 KGHSY, CDR2 FQNENV. The CDR3 loop reads CASSQSWGTEAFF. The CDR3 coding sequence is TGTGCCAGCAGCCAATCGTGGGGCACTGAAGCTTTCTTT.

CDR3 protein: CASSTLGTEAFF. The CDR3 DNA reads TGTGCCAGCAGCACCTTGGGCACTGAAGCTTTCTTT. V is TRBV6-5 and J is TRBJ1-1; D is undetermined. The CDR3 covers 12 residues. Looked up from germline, CDR1 is MNHEY and CDR2 is SVGAGI. V gave up 6 bases and J gave up 4 bases, with 9 bases separating them.

This rearrangement joins TRBV7-2 to TRBJ2-3, with 9 bases aligning to TRBD1. Germline loops: CDR1 SGHTA, CDR2 FQGNSA. The J segment lost 3 bases and the V segment lost 5 bases, leaving 6 bases of the junction unmatched. The CDR3 extends over 15 amino acids. CDR3 DNA sequence: TGTGCCAGCAGCCCTGACAGGGGGAGAACAGATACGCAGTATTTT. Residues: CASSPDRGRTDTQYF.

This clone was recorded a few times. The chain uses TRBV25-1 and TRBJ2-7, with no clear D. This CDR3 is 16 amino acids long. Germline CDR1 and CDR2: MGHDK and SYGVNS. Trimming removed 4 bases from V and 1 base from J, with 17 bases in between. The CDR3 sequence: CASSVLGRVESYEQYF. The CDR3 DNA sequence: TGTGCCAGCAGTGTCCTGGGAAGGGTAGAGTCCTACGAGCAGTACTTC.

The J gene is TRBJ1-2, the V gene TRBV25-1; weak D call: TRBD1 (5 bases). Germline lookup yields CDR1 MGHDK and CDR2 SYGVNS. CDR3 length: 16 amino acids. V lost 4 bases and J 7 bases, leaving 22 bases between the germline ends. The CDR3 DNA is TGTGCCAGCAGTGCCGTCCGGGACCGTTCTATCTTTGGCTACACCTTC. It encodes CASSAVRDRSIFGYTF.

This clone has more than one count but fewer than ten. The chain links TRBV29-1 to TRBJ2-7, with 8 bases lining up with TRBD1. V was pared by 5 bases and J by 2 bases, with 5 bases of the junction left unmatched. Germline CDR1 is SQVTM and CDR2 is ANQGSEA. The CDR3 loop spans 13 amino acids. The CDR3 nucleotides read TGCAGCGTTCTTGGGACAGGCCCCTACGAGCAGTACTTC. Amino acid sequence: CSVLGTGPYEQYF.

With respect to this clone: Mismatch with germline at one junction end may stem from a read error. The chain has TRBV29-1 and TRBJ1-3; unclear D gene. The CDR3 length is 14 residues. CDR1 and CDR2 (germline): SQVTM, ANQGSEA. The CDR3 region is CRVEMGSVGNTIYF. CDR3 bases: TGCAGAGTTGAAATGGGATCTGTTGGAAACACCATATATTTT. The whole variable domain, remainder taken from reference TRBV29-1 and TRBJ1-3, is SAVISQKPSRDICQRGTSLTIQCQVDSQVTMMFWYRQQPGQSLTLIATANQGSEATYESGFVIDKFPISRPNLTFSTLTVSNMSPEDSSIYLCRVEMGSVGNTIYFGEGSWLTVV.

This clone was detected only a few times. V gene TRBV29-1 combines with J gene TRBJ1-2; TRBD1 might be the D (5 bases). Germline CDR1 is SQVTM and CDR2 is ANQGSEA. CDR3 size: 16 residues. V was trimmed by 1 base and J by 5 bases, leaving 20 bases between them. CDR3: CSVEVLGLDISYGYTF. CDR3 nucleotide sequence: TGCAGCGTTGAAGTTTTGGGGCTGGATATTTCTTATGGCTACACCTTC.

This clone came up a few times. The V gene is TRBV5-1, the J gene TRBJ2-1, with 8 bases identical to TRBD1. From germline, CDR1 is SGHRS and CDR2 YFSETQ. Trimming at V came to 6 bases and at J to 3 bases, leaving 8 bases not matched to a gene. This CDR3 has 15 amino acids. The CDR3 DNA reads as TGCGCCAGCACCGTACAGGGGGGTGGCTACAATGAGCAGTTCTTC. This translates into CASTVQGGGYNEQFF.

This chain links TRBV30 with TRBJ2-3, with 9 bases aligning to TRBD2. The CDR3 has 14 amino acids. V was clipped by 5 bases and J by 2 bases; unmatched bases: 5. CDR1 is GTSNPN and CDR2 is SVGIG in the germline V gene (reference sequence). The CDR3 region is CAWASGVVTDTQYF. The DNA for the CDR3 is TGTGCCTGGGCTAGCGGGGTTGTCACAGATACGCAGTATTTT.

This clone turned up a few times. One end of the junction fails to match germline, which may point to a read error. The chain is built from TRBV29-1 and TRBJ2-3, with TRBD1 as a possible D gene (7 bases). This CDR3 is built from 16 residues. CDR1 and CDR2 from the germline V gene are SQVTM and ANQGSEA. DNA for the CDR3: TGCAGCGTTCCATTGGGCCAGGGACAGCCGGGAGATCCGCAGTATTTT. It translates to CSVPLGQGQPGDPQYF.

As regards this clone: At the DNA level, this CDR3 is encoded by other sequences in the same sample as well. This rearrangement joins TRBV10-3 to TRBJ2-7, with unresolved D. The CDR3 extends over 13 amino acids. The V end lost 3 bases, the J end lost 1 base, and 7 bases lay between the germline ends. CDR1 ENHRY and CDR2 SYGVKD come from the germline V gene. CDR3 in amino acids: CAISEWQSYEQYF. CDR3 DNA sequence: TGTGCCATCAGTGAATGGCAGTCCTACGAGCAGTACTTC.

This sequence joins TRBV29-1 and TRBJ1-3; 9 bases align to TRBD1. CDR1 SQVTM and CDR2 ANQGSEA come from the germline V gene. The ends lost 6 bases at V and 4 bases at J; junction bases unmatched: 7. The length of the CDR3 is 14 residues. CDR3 bases: TGCAGCGTCCCGGGACAGGGATCAGGAAACACCATATATTTT. Translated, it gives CSVPGQGSGNTIYF.

The V call is TRBV5-4, the J call TRBJ2-5; the D is unclear. The CDR3 spans 12 residues. Germline V gives CDR1 SGHNT, CDR2 YYREEE (reference sequence). The V gene lost 0 bases and the J gene lost 5 bases, with 5 bases spanning the gap. CDR3 nucleotides: TGTGCCAGCAGCTTGGCCTGGGAGACCCAGTACTTC. This encodes CASSLAWETQYF.

This clone appeared a few times. The gene calls are TRBV9 and TRBJ1-2; tentatively, D is TRBD1 (6 bases). V lost 3 bases to trimming and J lost 4 bases, with 16 bases between them. The germline gives CDR1 SGDLS, CDR2 YYNGEE. CDR3 length equals 15 residues. As DNA, the CDR3 is TGTGCCAGCAGCGCCACCAGTGGACAGAGCTATGGCTACACCTTC. Its protein is CASSATSGQSYGYTF.

This clone occurred a few times. The likely explanation is a read error, given a far larger clone one base away. CDR3 bases: TGTGCCATCGGGGAAGAGACCCAGTACTTC. Amino acid sequence: CAIGEETQYF. The gene calls are TRBV2 and TRBJ2-5, with D perhaps matching TRBD2 (5 bases). The length of the CDR3 is 10 residues. Germline V gene sequence: CDR1 SNHLY, CDR2 FYNNEI. The V end was cut by 10 bases, the J end by 3 bases, with 6 bases between.

This clone has only a few counts. A read error may produce the germline difference seen at one junction end. The chain is built from TRBV7-7 and TRBJ1-6; D remains unclear. The CDR3 has 13 amino acids. Germline V gives CDR1 SSHAT, CDR2 FNYEAQ (reference sequence). DNA of the CDR3: TGTGCTAGCAGCTTAGGCGACGGCCTTCCCCTCCACTTT. The encoded protein is CASSLGDGLPLHF.

This clone was picked up a small number of times. The chain is built from TRBV29-1 and TRBJ1-5; 7 nucleotides match TRBD1. The CDR3 is 12 amino acids. V shed 5 bases, J shed 6 bases, and the junction held 4 bases outside the gene matches. Germline lookup yields CDR1 SQVTM and CDR2 ANQGSEA. The CDR3 spells CSVSQGGQPQHF. The CDR3 nucleotides read TGCAGCGTTTCTCAGGGGGGTCAGCCCCAGCATTTT. The variable domain in full, with the rest retrieved from reference TRBV29-1 and TRBJ1-5, is SAVISQKPSRDICQRGTSLTIQCQVDSQVTMMFWYRQQPGQSLTLIATANQGSEATYESGFVIDKFPISRPNLTFSTLTVSNMSPEDSSIYLCSVSQGGQPQHFGDGTRLSIL.

As concerns this clone: The sample contains more than one DNA sequence encoding this CDR3. V is TRBV29-1 and J is TRBJ1-2; 9 bases line up with TRBD1. The V gene end was trimmed by 6 bases and the J gene end by 4 bases; junction bases not matched to a gene: 6. The germline V gene has CDR1 SQVTM and CDR2 ANQGSEA. The CDR3 loop spans 13 amino acids. This CDR3 is CSVELTGGYGYTF. The CDR3 nucleotides read TGCAGCGTAGAATTGACAGGGGGCTATGGCTACACCTTC.

A note on this clone: At one end, the junction sequence differs from germline, possibly due to a read error. This chain uses TRBV5-4 with TRBJ1-2, with 10 bases that match TRBD1. The CDR3 is 15 amino acids. Germline assignment: CDR1 SGHNT and CDR2 YYREEE (reference sequence). The chain's CDR3 is CASSQEGQGPHGYTF. The CDR3 DNA follows: TGCGCCAGCAGCCAAGAGGGACAGGGGCCGCATGGCTACACCTTC.

This clone was observed a handful of times. The chain recombines TRBV6-1 with TRBJ2-7; 7 nucleotides line up with TRBD2. Germline assignment: CDR1 MNHNS and CDR2 SASEGT. This CDR3 has 14 amino acids. V lost 0 bases and J lost 8; bases outside the gene matches: 7. The DNA for the CDR3 is TGTGCCAGCAGTGAAGCGCAGGGCGGGAGTAAGCAGTACTTC. This codes for CASSEAQGGSKQYF.

This clone was observed a few times. J is TRBJ2-3 and V is TRBV7-2; 8 bases map to TRBD2. CDR1 is SGHTA, CDR2 FQGNSA, per germline. J lost 5 bases, V lost 4 bases, and 11 bases had no gene match. CDR3 length equals 16 residues. The CDR3 nucleotides are TGTGCCAGCAGCTCGTCAGGAGCGGGGGTTGGAGATACGCAGTATTTT. It is translated as CASSSSGAGVGDTQYF.

This rearrangement joins TRBV30 to TRBJ1-5; D gene ambiguous. The V gene lost 2 bases and the J gene lost 4 bases, with 9 bases spanning the gap. Germline V gene data show CDR1 as GTSNPN and CDR2 as SVGIG (reference sequence). This CDR3 has 13 residues. CDR3 sequence (DNA): TGTGCCTGGAGTAGGTCAGCTAATCAGCCCCAGCATTTT. Translated: CAWSRSANQPQHF.

This clone has only a few counts. The junction departs from the called germline gene at one end, perhaps through a read error. The chain employs TRBV7-2 and TRBJ1-4; maybe TRBD1 (5 bases). The CDR3 consists of 13 residues. The germline CDR1 and CDR2 sequences are SGHTA and FQGNSA. The CDR3 DNA follows: TGTGCCAGCAGCTTAATGGCGGGGGAAAACCTGTTTTTT. Protein sequence: CASSLMAGENLFF.

This clone turned up a few times. The rearrangement links TRBV7-9 to TRBJ1-2, with D perhaps matching TRBD1 (6 bases). This CDR3 contains 13 residues. Germline V CDR1 and CDR2: SEHNR, FQNEAQ (reference sequence). Trimming left V 5 bases short and J 6 bases short, with 13 bases between. In DNA, the CDR3 is TGTGCCAGCAGCACAATACAGGGTAATGGCTACACCTTC. This encodes CASSTIQGNGYTF.

The sample holds a few counts of this clone. The chain employs TRBV9 and TRBJ2-2; D call uncertain. Germline CDR1 SGDLS, CDR2 YYNGEE. V lost 0 bases to trimming and J lost 5 bases, with 5 bases between them. The CDR3 is 13 residues long. CDR3 nucleotide sequence: TGTGCCAGCAGCGTAGATAGGACCGGGGAGCTGTTTTTT. Translation: CASSVDRTGELFF.

The rearrangement uses TRBV10-3 and TRBJ2-1; D is possibly TRBD2 (6 bases). V shed 10 bases and J shed 4 bases, with 14 bases lying between them. Germline CDR1 reads ENHRY; CDR2 reads SYGVKD. The CDR3 is made up of 13 amino acids. CDR3 in amino acids: CATGAGIYNEQFF. In DNA form, the CDR3 reads TGTGCCACCGGGGCGGGAATTTACAATGAGCAGTTCTTC.

This clone was observed a handful of times. V is TRBV30 and J is TRBJ1-4; 7 bases map to TRBD1. The CDR3 length is 14 residues. J gave up 4 bases and V 3 bases, and 5 bases lay outside the gene matches. Germline assignment: CDR1 GTSNPN and CDR2 SVGIG (reference sequence). CDR3 region: CAWSLGQLNEKLFF. The CDR3 DNA is TGTGCCTGGAGCCTGGGACAGCTTAATGAAAAACTGTTTTTT.

This clone was found a few times. The J gene is TRBJ1-1, the V gene TRBV7-2, with 7 bases aligning to TRBD1. The V gene's germline CDR1 is SGHTA and CDR2 FQGNSA. CDR3 length: 15 residues. The junction had 6 bases not matched to a gene; V was cut back by 1 base and J by 4 bases. CDR3 sequence (DNA): TGTGCCAGCAGCTTAGAGCCGGGACAGCTCACTGAAGCTTTCTTT. Encoded protein: CASSLEPGQLTEAFF.